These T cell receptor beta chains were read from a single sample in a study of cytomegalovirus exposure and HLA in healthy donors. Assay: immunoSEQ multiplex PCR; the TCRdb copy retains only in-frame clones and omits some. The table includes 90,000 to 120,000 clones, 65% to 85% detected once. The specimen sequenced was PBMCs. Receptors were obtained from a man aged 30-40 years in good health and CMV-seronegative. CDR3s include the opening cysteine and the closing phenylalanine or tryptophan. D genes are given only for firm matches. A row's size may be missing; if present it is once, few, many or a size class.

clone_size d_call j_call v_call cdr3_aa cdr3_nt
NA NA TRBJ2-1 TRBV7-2 CASSPPGYKNEQFF TGTGCCAGCAGCCCGCCCGGGTATAAGAATGAGCAGTTCTTC
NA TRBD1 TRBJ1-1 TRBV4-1 CASSPAEGSRGRGAFF TGCGCCAGCAGCCCCGCTGAAGGTAGTAGGGGCAGGGGGGCTTTCTTT
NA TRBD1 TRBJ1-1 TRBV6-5 CASRPDRGTEAFF TGTGCCAGCAGACCTGACAGGGGTACTGAAGCTTTCTTT
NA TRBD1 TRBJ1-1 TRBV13 CASSLRTGVGTEAFF TGTGCCAGCAGCCTGCGGACAGGAGTGGGCACTGAAGCTTTCTTT
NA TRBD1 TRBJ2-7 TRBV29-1 CSVEDLDDRGRYEQYF TGCAGCGTTGAAGATCTGGACGACAGGGGGCGTTACGAGCAGTACTTC
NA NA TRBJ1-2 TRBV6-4 CASSDRGGGNYGYTF TGTGCCAGCAGTGACCGAGGGGGGGGGAACTATGGCTACACCTTC
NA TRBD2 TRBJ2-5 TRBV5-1 CASSPSVRLATGQETQYF TGCGCCAGCAGCCCCTCAGTTAGACTAGCTACAGGCCAAGAGACCCAGTACTTC
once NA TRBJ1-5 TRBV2 CASSQTRNSNQPQHF TGTGCCAGCAGCCAAACGCGGAATAGCAATCAGCCCCAGCATTTT
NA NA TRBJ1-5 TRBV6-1 CASRNYRSNQPQHF TGTGCCAGCCGTAACTACAGGAGCAATCAGCCCCAGCATTTT
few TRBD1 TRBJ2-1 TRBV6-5 CASRNRGPLRNEQFF TGTGCCAGCAGAAACAGGGGACCTCTTCGGAATGAGCAGTTCTTC
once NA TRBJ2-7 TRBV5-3 CARRGAKGYEQYF TGTGCCAGAAGAGGGGCAAAGGGCTACGAGCAGTACTTC
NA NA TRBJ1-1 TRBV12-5 CASGPPGVIATEAFF TGTGCTAGTGGTCCCCCCGGGGTGATTGCCACTGAAGCTTTCTTT
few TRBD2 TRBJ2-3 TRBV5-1 CASSSRGGHTDTQYF TGCGCCAGCAGCTCGCGGGGGGGCCACACAGATACGCAGTATTTT
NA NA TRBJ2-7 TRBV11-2 CASSSKGVGEQYF TGTGCCAGCAGCTCCAAGGGGGTTGGCGAGCAGTACTTC
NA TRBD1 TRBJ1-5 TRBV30 CAVDRGNNQPQHF TGTGCCGTCGACAGGGGGAACAATCAGCCCCAGCATTTT
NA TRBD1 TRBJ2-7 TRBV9 CASSVGGQGTYEQYF TGTGCCAGCAGCGTAGGTGGACAGGGTACCTACGAGCAGTACTTC
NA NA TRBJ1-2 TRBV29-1 CSVPWGGDYGYTF TGCAGCGTTCCTTGGGGGGGAGACTATGGCTACACCTTC
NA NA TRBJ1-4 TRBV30 CAWTGTTNEKLFF TGTGCCTGGACAGGGACAACTAATGAAAAACTGTTTTTT
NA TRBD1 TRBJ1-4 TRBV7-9 CASSWGQNNEKLFF TGTGCCAGCAGCTGGGGACAGAATAATGAAAAACTGTTTTTT
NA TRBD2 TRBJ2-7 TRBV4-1 CASSQSGTSGYEQYF TGCGCCAGCAGCCAATCCGGGACTAGCGGATACGAGCAGTACTTC
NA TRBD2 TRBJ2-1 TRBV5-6 CASSSRGILAGGHNEQFF TGTGCCAGCAGCAGCAGGGGAATACTAGCGGGGGGGCACAATGAGCAGTTCTTC
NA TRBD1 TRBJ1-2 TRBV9 CASSATPGTANYGYTF TGTGCCAGCAGCGCAACACCCGGGACAGCTAACTATGGCTACACCTTC
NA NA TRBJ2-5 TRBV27 CASSLWHRTGETQYF TGTGCCAGCAGTTTGTGGCACCGGACGGGGGAGACCCAGTACTTC
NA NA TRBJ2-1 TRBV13 CASSSYNEQFF TGTGCCAGCAGCTCATACAATGAGCAGTTCTTC
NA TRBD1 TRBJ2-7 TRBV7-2 CASSSRGGPGSSYEQYF TGTGCCAGCAGCTCTAGAGGGGGCCCGGGGAGCTCCTACGAGCAGTACTTC
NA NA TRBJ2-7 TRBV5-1 CASSLGQVYEQYF TGCGCCAGCAGCCTGGGACAAGTTTACGAGCAGTACTTC
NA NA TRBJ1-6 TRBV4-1 CASSQPTGGRAPLHF TGCGCCAGCAGCCAACCGACAGGAGGAAGGGCACCCCTCCACTTT
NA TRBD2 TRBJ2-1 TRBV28 CATRDYIYNEQFF TGTGCCACCAGGGACTACATCTACAATGAGCAGTTCTTC
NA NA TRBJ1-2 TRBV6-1 CASSPGNYGYTF TGTGCCAGCAGTCCGGGGAACTATGGCTACACCTTC
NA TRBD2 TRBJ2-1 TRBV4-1 CASSQGTGTSGRGEQFF TGCGCCAGCAGCCAAGGGACCGGGACTAGCGGTAGAGGGGAGCAGTTCTTC
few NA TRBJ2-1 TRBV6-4 CASSVHSGPYSEQFF TGTGCCAGCAGTGTGCACAGCGGTCCCTATAGTGAGCAGTTCTTC
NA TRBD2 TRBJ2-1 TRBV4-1 CASSQDLSASGRMSFF TGCGCCAGCAGCCAAGATCTATCCGCCAGCGGGAGGATGTCGTTCTTC
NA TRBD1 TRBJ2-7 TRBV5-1 CASSKGQGIEQYF TGCGCCAGCAGCAAGGGACAGGGGATCGAGCAGTACTTC
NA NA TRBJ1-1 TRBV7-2 CASSLGQGRVNTEAFF TGTGCCAGCAGCTTGGGGCAGGGCAGGGTGAACACTGAAGCTTTCTTT
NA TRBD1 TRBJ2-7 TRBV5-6 CASSRTGQGRPYEQYF TGTGCCAGCAGCAGGACCGGACAGGGGAGACCCTACGAGCAGTACTTC
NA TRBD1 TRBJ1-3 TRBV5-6 CASSTRDRGNTIYF TGTGCCAGCAGCACCCGGGACAGGGGAAACACCATATATTTT
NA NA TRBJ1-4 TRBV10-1 CASSEMSGGNEKLFF TGCGCCAGCAGCGAGATGAGCGGAGGAAATGAAAAACTGTTTTTT